Reported below is one T cell receptor beta chain. Clinical history reported by participants formed the basis on which cohorts were assigned. This specimen belongs to a study of blood T cell repertoires in COVID-19. Study summary: Sites in the United States, Italy and Spain provided acute and convalescent COVID-19 samples.

Per the germline V gene, CDR1 is SEHNR and CDR2 is FQNEAQ (reference sequence). There are 12 residues in the CDR3. V was pared by 11 bases and J by 3 bases, with 13 bases between. Original processing methods: The assay estimated nucleated cells by amplifying reference gene primers. The repertoire was sequenced with immunoSEQ multiplex PCR; TCRdb's copy has only in-frame clones and lacks some. V and J calls and clone size follow that table, whereas D and trimming were derived from the DNA. Among approximately 380,000 clones listed, roughly nine tenths were seen once. The chain has TRBV7-9 and TRBJ2-5; possible D gene TRBD2, 5 bases. Material: PBMCs or T cells enriched from blood (not recorded which). The TCR comes from a woman aged 40-49 years who had been exposed to COVID-19. In nucleotides, the CDR3 is TGTGCCCCCGGGGTTCTGGAAGAGACCCAGTACTTC. Translation gives CAPGVLEETQYF. Complete variable domain (other parts from reference TRBV7-9 and TRBJ2-5): DTGVSQNPRHKITKRGQNVTFRCDPISEHNRLYWYRQTLGQGPEFLTYFQNEAQLEKSRLLSDRFSAERPKGSFSTLEIQRTEQGDSAMYLCAPGVLEETQYFGPGTRLLVL.